This entry is about one TCR beta chain. Its antigen is still unknown. Treg sorting used a CD4+CD25+CD127-/low gate. Constant-region reverse primers amplified full-length variable regions, followed by semi-nested Nested Universal Primer A PCR. TCRdb passed the 5' RACE reads through MiXCR, listing each CDR3 protein once. The sample lists 46,000 or so distinct CDR3 sequences; roughly 22% were seen once. Looked up from germline, CDR1 is DFQATT and CDR2 is SNEGSKA (reference sequence). Trimming stripped 3 bases from V and 2 bases from J, with 9 bases between. CDR3 length: 13 amino acids. Study-level findings and limits: Greatest tumor Treg TCR overlap was with tumor naive CD4+ cells. Tumor memory CD4+ T cell TCR gene usage clustered with blood and lymph node memory CD4+ cells and lymph node naive CD4+ cells.

The J gene is TRBJ2-3, the V gene TRBV20-1; D not certain. Sequencing was performed on Tregs sorted from a lymph node. The clonotype comes from a female donor with breast cancer. CDR3 in DNA: TGCAGTGCTAGTGGGTCCCACACAGATACGCAGTATTTT. Protein: CSASGSHTDTQYF.